One and the same sample provided the 2 T cell receptor beta chains below, sequenced in a study of T cell responses to AZD1222 COVID-19 vaccine. Method: immunoSEQ multiplex PCR; TCRdb's copy keeps in-frame clones and lacks some. The sample consists of 120,000 to 150,000 clones, approximately 85% of them appearing once. The sequencing here drew on peripheral blood, taken 28 days after the second dose of the MenACWY control vaccine. All receptors derive from an adult who received the MenACWY meningococcal vaccine as a control.

The chain has TRBV3-1 (or the pseudogene TRBV3-2) and TRBJ1-6; D is possibly TRBD1 (6 bases). This CDR3 has 14 amino acids. Trimming removed 2 bases at V and 9 bases at J, with 11 bases between. CDR1 LGHDT and CDR2 YNNKEL come from the germline V gene (reference sequence). The CDR3: CASSQRTESSPLHF. The CDR3 nucleotides read TGTGCCAGCAGCCAACGGACAGAATCTTCACCCCTCCACTTT.

CDR3 bases: TGTGCCAGCAGCCCTCAAGACAGGCGTAATAATTCACCCCTCCACTTT. Protein sequence: CASSPQDRRNNSPLHF. This chain connects TRBV7-2 to TRBJ1-6, with a weak D call TRBD1 (6 bases). V dropped 5 bases and J dropped 5 bases, with 16 bases sitting between them. Germline values: CDR1 SGHTA, CDR2 FQGNSA. This CDR3 contains 16 residues.